Listed here are 16 T cell receptor beta chains from one sample, sequenced in a study of response to subunit inactivated influenza vaccine (dated by TCRdb to the late 2010s). Receptor libraries were prepared by RT-PCR. This sample was sequenced with an Illumina HiSeq 2500. TCRdb trimmed public reads at Q25 via fastp, called clones via MiXCR and kept in-frame beta chains. Every entry covers one CDR3 protein and lists the most common genes and DNA from its rows. This sample has 650,000 to 800,000 distinct CDR3 sequences in its table, and around 14% of those were observed once. The biggest ten clones account for 5.5% to 8% of the sample. The source material was PBMCs from blood, sampled approximately 15 days before vaccination. The receptors come from a man between 45 and 60 years old who received an inactivated influenza vaccine. Donor details come from another sample of the same person, matched by shared clones.

This clonotype occurred many times. The chain combines TRBV14 with TRBJ2-5; 10 positions match TRBD1. This CDR3 has 14 residues. The V and J ends lost 4 bases and 5 bases, in that order; junction bases with no gene match: 4. Germline V gives CDR1 SGHDN, CDR2 FVKESK. The CDR3 is CASSRDRGPETQYF. The CDR3, as DNA: TGTGCCAGCAGCCGGGACAGGGGACCGGAGACCCAGTACTTC.

The V gene is TRBV29-1, the J gene TRBJ2-7, with 9 bases fitting TRBD2. After removal of 4 bases from V and 3 bases from J, the junction contained 7 bases not matched to a gene. CDR1 and CDR2 from the germline V gene are SQVTM and ANQGSEA. The CDR3 is 14 amino acids. The CDR3 bases are TGCAGCGTTGGAGCGGGAGGTTCCGTCTACGAGCAGTACTTC. The encoded protein is CSVGAGGSVYEQYF.

DNA for the CDR3: TGTGCCAGCAGTCTCTCCCTTGGCGATACGCAGTATTTT. Its translation is CASSLSLGDTQYF. The V gene is TRBV12-3 or TRBV12-4, the J gene TRBJ2-3, with D unclear. The CDR3 runs to 13 residues. V was clipped by 5 bases and J by 6 bases, with 12 bases between them.

This chain links TRBV15 with TRBJ1-5; no clear D. CDR3 length: 15 amino acids. Germline CDR1 is LNHNV and CDR2 is YYDKDF (reference sequence). Trimming stripped 4 bases from V and 0 bases from J, with 10 bases between. The DNA for the CDR3 is TGTGCCACCAGCATAACACCGAATAGCAATCAGCCCCAGCATTTT. It codes for CATSITPNSNQPQHF.

The CDR3 loop reads CASSPGDLPSYEQYF. CDR3 bases: TGTGCCAGCAGTCCCGGGGACTTACCGTCCTACGAGCAGTACTTC. The rearrangement joins TRBV28 to TRBJ2-7; tentative D call: TRBD2 (6 bases). V was shortened by 5 bases and J by 1 base, with 15 bases between the two germline ends. Germline V gene data show CDR1 as MDHEN and CDR2 as SYDVKM. The CDR3 loop spans 15 amino acids.

This clonotype came up many times. V usage is TRBV12-3 or TRBV12-4 and J usage is TRBJ1-6; the D is unclear. The CDR3 is 14 amino acids. V dropped 5 bases and J dropped 9 bases, with 14 bases sitting between them. Here the CDR3 reads CASSPYLGGSPLHF. The CDR3 DNA reads as TGTGCCAGCAGTCCCTACCTGGGCGGTTCACCCCTCCACTTT.

The J gene is TRBJ1-1, the V gene TRBV12-3 or TRBV12-4; D gene uncertain. The length of the CDR3 is 14 residues. Trimming cost V 5 bases and J 1 base, with 11 bases left between them. CDR3 protein: CASSLTDGNTEAFF. CDR3 in DNA: TGTGCCAGCAGTCTCACCGACGGGAACACTGAAGCTTTCTTT.

The table lists this clonotype with many counts. The CDR3 sequence is CASSVGTTNTGELFF. The CDR3 bases are TGCGCCAGCAGCGTCGGGACAACGAACACCGGGGAGCTGTTTTTT. The rearrangement uses TRBV5-1 and TRBJ2-2; maybe TRBD1 (6 bases). From germline, CDR1 is SGHRS and CDR2 YFSETQ. The CDR3 is made up of 15 amino acids. With 4 bases removed from V and 0 bases from J, the gap between germline ends came to 10 bases.

V is TRBV6-2 or TRBV6-3 and J is TRBJ2-3, with 11 bases aligning to TRBD2. The J segment lost 2 bases and the V segment lost 5 bases, leaving 6 bases of the junction unmatched. The CDR3 totals 16 residues. Per germline, CDR1 MNHEY and CDR2 SVGEGT. CDR3 sequence (DNA): TGTGCCAGCAGTAGAGGGACTAGCGGCTTCACAGATACGCAGTATTTT. It codes for CASSRGTSGFTDTQYF.

This chain uses TRBV28 with TRBJ2-7; weak D call: TRBD1 (6 bases). With 4 bases removed from V and 5 bases from J, the gap between germline ends came to 9 bases. CDR3 length: 12 amino acids. Germline V lookup: CDR1 MDHEN, CDR2 SYDVKM. The CDR3: CASSSQGHEQYF. CDR3 DNA sequence: TGTGCCAGCAGTTCACAGGGCCACGAGCAGTACTTC. The full variable domain, in which reference TRBV28 and TRBJ2-7 provide the parts outside the CDR3, is DVKVTQSSRYLVKRTGEKVFLECVQDMDHENMFWYRQDPGLGLRLIYFSYDVKMKEKGDIPEGYSVSREKKERFSLILESASTNQTSMYLCASSSQGHEQYFGPGTRLTVT.

This chain uses TRBV2 with TRBJ2-1, with 9 bases fitting TRBD2. The tail of the sequence fits TRBJ2-7 better, so the J call may be wrong. Germline-derived CDR1 and CDR2 are SNHLY and FYNNEI. The CDR3 sequence is 16 residues long. This CDR3 reads CASSGPSGGLRNEQYF. DNA for the CDR3: TGTGCCAGCAGTGGTCCCAGCGGGGGGCTAAGGAATGAGCAGTACTTC.

This clonotype was seen a handful of times. J is TRBJ2-3 and V is TRBV7-9; 14 bases match TRBD2. The length of the CDR3 is 16 residues. Germline CDR1 is SEHNR and CDR2 is FQNEAQ (reference sequence). Trimming removed 2 bases from V and 3 bases from J; junction bases left unmatched: 1. This chain's CDR3 is CASSLRTSGGTDTQYF. CDR3 sequence (DNA): TGTGCCAGCAGCTTAAGGACTAGCGGGGGGACAGATACGCAGTATTTT.

In its sample, this clonotype was seen a few times. The chain links TRBV20-1 to TRBJ1-3, with TRBD1 matching 10 bases. The CDR3 contains 15 residues. With 2 bases clipped from V and 0 bases from J, the junction kept 1 base outside the gene matches. Germline V gene sequence: CDR1 DFQATT, CDR2 SNEGSKA (reference sequence). CDR3 in amino acids: CSARRDRGSGNTIYF. As DNA, the CDR3 is TGCAGTGCTAGACGGGACAGGGGCTCTGGAAACACCATATATTTT.

In DNA, the CDR3 is TGCAGTGCTAGAATTGCGCCGATCCAAGAGACCCAGTACTTC. Its translation is CSARIAPIQETQYF. This chain joins TRBV20-1 and TRBJ2-5; D remains unclear. CDR1 and CDR2 from the germline V gene are DFQATT and SNEGSKA (reference sequence). The V gene lost 2 bases and the J gene lost 1 base, with 11 bases spanning the gap. The CDR3 runs 14 residues.

This clonotype was seen only a few times. The chain combines TRBV7-9 with TRBJ1-6; tentatively, D is TRBD1 (6 bases). The CDR3 is 13 amino acids. Germline assignment: CDR1 SEHNR and CDR2 FQNEAQ (reference sequence). V dropped 5 bases and J dropped 8 bases, with 10 bases sitting between them. CDR3 amino acids: CASSVQGYSPLHF. DNA of the CDR3: TGTGCCAGCAGCGTGCAGGGGTATTCACCCCTCCACTTT.

V is TRBV15 and J is TRBJ2-1, with TRBD2 matching 12 bases. The CDR3 sequence is 17 residues long. Germline assignment: CDR1 LNHNV and CDR2 YYDKDF (reference sequence). V trimming: 4 bases; J trimming: 2 bases; junction bases outside the gene matches: 6. The CDR3 nucleotides are TGTGCCACCAGCATCCGTCGGACTAGCGGGACCTACAATGAGCAGTTCTTC. It is translated as CATSIRRTSGTYNEQFF. Drawing the rest from reference TRBV15 and TRBJ2-1, the complete variable domain is DAMVIQNPRYQVTQFGKPVTLSCSQTLNHNVMYWYQQKSSQAPKLLFHYYDKDFNNEADTPDNFQSRRPNTSFCFLDIRSPGLGDTAMYLCATSIRRTSGTYNEQFFGPGTRLTVL.